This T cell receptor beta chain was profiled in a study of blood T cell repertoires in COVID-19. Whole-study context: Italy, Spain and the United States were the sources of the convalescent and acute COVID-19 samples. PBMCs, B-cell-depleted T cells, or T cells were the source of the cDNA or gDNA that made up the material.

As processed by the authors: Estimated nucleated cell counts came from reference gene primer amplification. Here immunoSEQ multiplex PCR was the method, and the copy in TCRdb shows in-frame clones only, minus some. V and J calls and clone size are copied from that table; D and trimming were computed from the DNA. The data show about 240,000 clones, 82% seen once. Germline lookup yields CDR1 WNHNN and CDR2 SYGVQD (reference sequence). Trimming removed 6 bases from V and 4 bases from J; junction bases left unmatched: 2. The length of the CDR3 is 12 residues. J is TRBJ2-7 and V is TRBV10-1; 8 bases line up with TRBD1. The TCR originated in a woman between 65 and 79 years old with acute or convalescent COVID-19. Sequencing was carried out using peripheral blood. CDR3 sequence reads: CASSTGGYEQYF. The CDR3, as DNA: TGCGCCAGCAGCACAGGGGGGTACGAGCAGTACTTC.